The text below deals with one T cell receptor (beta chain). This specimen belongs to a study of CD8+ T cells in alopecia areata. V lost 2 bases and J lost 2, with 6 bases in between. Germline assignment: CDR1 SGHRS and CDR2 YFSETQ. CDR3 size: 13 residues. Extracted RNA was reverse transcribed into cDNA, the sequencing template. Generated by immunoSEQ multiplex PCR, the TCRdb table keeps only in-frame clones and is missing some. The data hold fewer than 150,000 clones, with 55% to 70% observed a single time. The J gene is TRBJ2-3, the V gene TRBV5-1; D unclear. Material for sequencing was CD4+ T cells sorted from blood. This clonotype was sampled from a human donor in good health. The CDR3 nucleotides are TGCGCCAGCAGCTTTTTACCCACAGATACGCAGTATTTT. Protein product: CASSFLPTDTQYF.